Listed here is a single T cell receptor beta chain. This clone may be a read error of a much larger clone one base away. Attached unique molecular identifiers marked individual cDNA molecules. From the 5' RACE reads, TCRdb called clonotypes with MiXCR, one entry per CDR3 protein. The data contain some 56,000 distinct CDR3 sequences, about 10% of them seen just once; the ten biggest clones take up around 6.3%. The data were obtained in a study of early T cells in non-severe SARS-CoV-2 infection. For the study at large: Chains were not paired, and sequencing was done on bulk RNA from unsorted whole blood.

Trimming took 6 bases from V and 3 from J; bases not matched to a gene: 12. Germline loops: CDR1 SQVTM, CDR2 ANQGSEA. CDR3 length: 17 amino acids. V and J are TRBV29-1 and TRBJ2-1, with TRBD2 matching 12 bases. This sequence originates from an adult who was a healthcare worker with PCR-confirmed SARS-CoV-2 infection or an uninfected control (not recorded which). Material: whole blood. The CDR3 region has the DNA TGCAGCGTCCGGCCGACTAGCGGGAGTGCCTACTACAATGAGCAGTTCTTC. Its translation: CSVRPTSGSAYYNEQFF.